These 21 T cell receptor beta chains were all obtained from the same sample, sequenced in a study of shared clonotypes between healthy human individuals. TCRdb's copy holds only in-frame clones and misses some; the assay was immunoSEQ multiplex PCR. The sample gives 850,000 to 1,200,000 clones, about 75% of which show up once; about 1.4% is in the top ten. Sequencing was done on a sample of memory CD4+ T cells sorted from blood. Sample subset: CD45RA-negative fraction. These receptors all stem from a man in his late teens or twenties in good health.

The V call is TRBV12-5, the J call TRBJ2-2; D remains unclear. CDR3 length equals 12 residues. CDR1 is LGHNT, CDR2 FRNRAP, per germline. Between the trimmed V and J ends, which lost 6 bases and 8 bases, there was a span of 10 bases. In DNA, the CDR3 is TGTGCTAGTGGCAAAGAGATGGGGGAGCTGTTTTTT. Protein: CASGKEMGELFF.

V gene TRBV5-1 combines with J gene TRBJ2-5, with 10 nucleotides matching TRBD2. CDR3 size: 16 residues. With V trimmed by 0 bases and J by 1 base, 3 bases remained unmatched. Per germline, CDR1 SGHRS and CDR2 YFSETQ. The CDR3 DNA reads TGCGCCAGCAGCTTGGATAGCGGGGGGCCCCAAGAGACCCAGTACTTC. Its protein is CASSLDSGGPQETQYF.

The rearrangement uses TRBV6-1 and TRBJ1-2, with D unclear. V lost 4 bases to trimming and J lost 0 bases, with 9 bases between them. Germline-derived CDR1 and CDR2 are MNHNS and SASEGT. The CDR3 loop spans 14 amino acids. The CDR3: CASSGYWANYGYTF. CDR3 bases: TGTGCCAGCAGTGGGTATTGGGCTAACTATGGCTACACCTTC.

This clone was detected once. The V gene is TRBV5-1, the J gene TRBJ2-2; D gene uncertain. Germline V gene data show CDR1 as SGHRS and CDR2 as YFSETQ. The CDR3 extends over 14 amino acids. V gave up 0 bases and J gave up 6 bases, with 9 bases separating them. The DNA for the CDR3 is TGCGCCAGCAGCTTGGGTAGTAACGCCGGGGAGCTGTTTTTT. Its protein is CASSLGSNAGELFF.

The sample holds one count of this clone. J is TRBJ1-1 and V is TRBV11-2, with D unclear. V lost 1 base and J lost 5, with 14 bases in between. The CDR3 is made up of 15 amino acids. CDR1 and CDR2 from the germline V gene are SGHAT and FQNNGV. CDR3 loop: CASSLGPGMGTEAFF. The CDR3 DNA follows: TGTGCCAGCAGCTTAGGGCCGGGGATGGGAACTGAAGCTTTCTTT.

This clone occurred many times. The V call is TRBV2, the J call TRBJ2-5; 8 bases map to TRBD2. Germline CDR1 SNHLY, CDR2 FYNNEI. This CDR3 has 13 amino acids. V lost 8 bases and J lost 1; bases outside the gene matches: 3. This CDR3 is CASSTSVQETQYF. Here the CDR3 DNA reads TGTGCCAGCTCGACTAGCGTCCAAGAGACCCAGTACTTC. Based on the CDR3 plus reference TRBV2 and TRBJ2-5, the full variable domain is EPEVTQTPSHQVTQMGQEVILRCVPISNHLYFYWYRQILGQKVEFLVSFYNNEISEKSEIFDDQFSVERPDGSNFTLKIRSTKLEDSAMYFCASSTSVQETQYFGPGTRLLVL.

The chain joins TRBV30 to TRBJ2-5; 9 nucleotides agree with TRBD1. Germline V gene sequence: CDR1 GTSNPN, CDR2 SVGIG (reference sequence). V shed 0 bases and J 5 bases; nucleotides not matched to a gene: 4. The CDR3 is 14 amino acids. The CDR3 region is CAWSVTGGGETQYF. The CDR3 DNA is TGTGCCTGGAGTGTAACAGGGGGCGGGGAGACCCAGTACTTC.

To note about this clone: At one of its ends the junction is not consistent with the germline gene, which may arise from a read error. The CDR3 spells CASSQGQGMNF. CDR3 nucleotide sequence: TGTGCCAGCAGCCAAGGACAGGGGATGAACTTC. This sequence joins TRBV7-2 and TRBJ2-7, with 9 bases that match TRBD1. CDR1 and CDR2 from the germline V gene are SGHTA and FQGNSA. CDR3 size: 11 residues.

In its sample, this clone was seen once. The gene calls are TRBV6-5 and TRBJ1-1; maybe TRBD1 (6 bases). Trimming left V 7 bases short and J 5 bases short, with 11 bases between. CDR1 is MNHEY, CDR2 SVGAGI, per germline. This CDR3 has 12 residues. The CDR3 DNA is TGTGCCAGCAAGGGGGTGAGAACTGAAGCTTTCTTT. It translates to CASKGVRTEAFF.

The chain's CDR3 is CASSSRPGTGAGANVLTF. The CDR3 DNA follows: TGCGCCAGCAGCTCCCGTCCCGGGACAGGGGCTGGGGCCAACGTCCTGACTTTC. The genes are TRBV5-1 and TRBJ2-6; 10 bases are a match to TRBD1. Germline-derived CDR1 and CDR2 are SGHRS and YFSETQ. Trimming cost V 3 bases and J 2 bases; bases outside gene matches: 8. The CDR3 runs to 18 residues.

This clone was observed a single time. One junction end disagrees with the germline gene, perhaps due to a read error. V is TRBV29-1 and J is TRBJ1-2; no firm D call. The length of the CDR3 is 11 residues. The germline V gene encodes CDR1 SQVTM and CDR2 ANQGSEA. CDR3 residues: CSVEDPYGYTF. CDR3 coding DNA: TGCAGCGTCGAAGACCCGTATGGCTACACCTTC. The full variable domain, rest sourced from reference TRBV29-1 and TRBJ1-2, is SAVISQKPSRDICQRGTSLTIQCQVDSQVTMMFWYRQQPGQSLTLIATANQGSEATYESGFVIDKFPISRPNLTFSTLTVSNMSPEDSSIYLCSVEDPYGYTFGSGTRLTVV.

To note about this clone: A single base separates this from a much larger clone, so it may be a read error. This chain connects TRBV5-8 to TRBJ2-3; D gene uncertain. Germline V gene data show CDR1 as SGHTS and CDR2 as YDEGEE. The CDR3 extends over 12 amino acids. V was clipped by 4 bases and J by 4 bases, with 7 bases between them. The CDR3 DNA reads TGTGCCAGCAGCCCGCGGCCAGATACGCAGTATTTT. Translation gives CASSPRPDTQYF.

V usage is TRBV18 and J usage is TRBJ2-7; 8 nucleotides align to TRBD1. Germline assignment: CDR1 KGHSH and CDR2 LQKENI. J lost 4 bases, V lost 3 bases, and 5 bases had no gene match. The CDR3 spans 14 residues. The CDR3 region has the DNA TGTGCCAGCTCACCGACAGGGGTCCCTTACGAGCAGTACTTC. Amino acids: CASSPTGVPYEQYF.

With respect to this clone: The germline gene is not matched at one end of the junction; a read error may be the cause. V usage is TRBV7-2 and J usage is TRBJ2-5; TRBD1 agrees at 9 bases. Germline CDR1 and CDR2: SGHTA and FQGNSA. This CDR3 has 15 amino acids. The CDR3 DNA follows: TGTGCCAGCAGCTTAGCCGGACAGGGGACGGAACCAAGACACTTC. Its translation: CASSLAGQGTEPRHF.

The chain couples TRBV4-1 to TRBJ2-3, with TRBD1 identical over 8 bases. Germline values: CDR1 MGHRA, CDR2 YSYEKL. The CDR3 runs to 15 residues. The V segment lost 6 bases and the J segment 0 bases; nucleotides outside the gene matches: 5. Here the CDR3 DNA reads TGCGCCAGCAGTCGGACAGGGACTAGCACAGATACGCAGTATTTT. Amino acid sequence: CASSRTGTSTDTQYF.

The genes are TRBV28 and TRBJ1-1; D remains unclear. Germline V gene data show CDR1 as MDHEN and CDR2 as SYDVKM. V gave up 3 bases and J gave up 3 bases, with 14 bases separating them. CDR3 length equals 15 residues. The chain's CDR3 is CASSFRTPVHTEAFF. CDR3 nucleotide sequence: TGTGCCAGCAGTTTTAGGACGCCCGTACACACTGAAGCTTTCTTT.

A word on this clone: Within the sample, other DNA sequences also encode this same CDR3. In DNA, the CDR3 is TGTGCCAGCAGGCAGGGTAACGAAAAACTGTTTTTT. Amino acids: CASRQGNEKLFF. The chain is built from TRBV6-1 and TRBJ1-4; D is possibly TRBD1 (5 bases). Trimming shortened V by 6 bases and J by 8 bases, and 10 bases separated the two germline ends. CDR1 is MNHNS and CDR2 is SASEGT in the germline V gene. There are 12 residues in the CDR3.

The V and J genes are TRBV7-2 and TRBJ2-1; 10 bases align to TRBD2. The CDR3 length is 12 residues. Losses at the gene ends were 2 bases for V and 14 bases for J; bases not matched to a gene: 3. In germline, CDR1 is SGHTA, CDR2 FQGNSA. The CDR3 coding sequence is TGTGCCAGCAGCTTAACTGGACTAGCGGAGTTCTTC. This sequence encodes CASSLTGLAEFF. Complete variable domain (other parts from reference TRBV7-2 and TRBJ2-1): GAGVSQSPSNKVTEKGKDVELRCDPISGHTALYWYRQSLGQGLEFLIYFQGNSAPDKSGLPSDRFSAERTGGSVSTLTIQRTQQEDSAVYLCASSLTGLAEFFGPGTRLTVL.

The chain uses TRBV28 and TRBJ2-7; 9 bases align to TRBD1. In germline, CDR1 is MDHEN, CDR2 SYDVKM. This CDR3 is built from 15 residues. V lost 6 bases, J lost 3 bases, and 9 bases stayed unmatched. The CDR3 DNA sequence: TGTGCCAGCAGACTACAGGGGGCTAGAAGCTACGAGCAGTACTTC. Amino acids: CASRLQGARSYEQYF.

The chain has TRBV28 and TRBJ2-1; possibly TRBD2 for D (5 bases). V was trimmed by 6 bases and J by 1 base, leaving 13 bases between them. The CDR3 is 15 residues long. From germline, CDR1 is MDHEN and CDR2 SYDVKM. The CDR3 is CASSPRRGSYNEQFF. The CDR3 region has the DNA TGTGCCAGCAGCCCGCGTCGGGGATCCTACAATGAGCAGTTCTTC.

The V and J genes are TRBV11-2 and TRBJ1-6; weak D call: TRBD1 (5 bases). CDR1 is SGHAT, CDR2 FQNNGV, per germline. The V gene lost 0 bases and the J gene lost 10 bases, with 13 bases spanning the gap. CDR3 length: 15 amino acids. The CDR3 DNA reads TGTGCCAGCAGCTTAGACGGGGAGGGACGCTCACCCCTCCACTTT. It is translated as CASSLDGEGRSPLHF.